This T cell receptor beta chain derives from a study of cytomegalovirus exposure and HLA in healthy donors. Across the whole study: HLA-typed donors were the source of approximately 88 million unique TCRs held in an early data release. In terms of ancestry, the Caucasian-associated cluster contained roughly 81% of the roughly 400 genotyped donors. Study results and limitations: Links to common viral pathogens appeared, in a later analysis, for several of the most significant clusters.

From germline, CDR1 is SGHTA and CDR2 FQGTGA. Between the trimmed V and J ends, which lost 2 bases and 2 bases, there was a span of 7 bases. The CDR3 is made up of 14 amino acids. PCR involved 60 Vbeta and 13 Jbeta primers. Sequenced by immunoSEQ multiplex PCR; TCRdb stores in-frame clones only, minus some. Here the sample spans roughly 190,000 clones, 62% being singletons. Of note for this clone: Its antigen is undetermined.

The TCR sequence derives from a man aged 40-55 years in good health and CMV-seronegative. V is TRBV7-3 and J is TRBJ2-1, with D unresolved. The specimen was PBMCs. CDR3 region: CASSLGSTYNEQFF. The CDR3 nucleotides are TGTGCCAGCAGCTTAGGCTCCACCTACAATGAGCAGTTCTTC.